One and the same sample provided the 11 T cell receptor beta chains below, sequenced in a study of shared clonotypes between healthy human individuals. Profiled with immunoSEQ multiplex PCR; TCRdb holds only in-frame clones, not every one. The data hold some 700,000 clones, with about 92% observed a single time. The sample taken for sequencing was memory CD8+ T cells from PBMCs. Subset indicated: CD45RO+ cells pooled with CCR7-negative TemRA cells. These receptors all stem from a man aged 18-30 years in good health. Some clones in this sample may be carry-over from other donors' samples.

This clone has only one observation. This chain uses TRBV11-3 with TRBJ2-3; TRBD2 is a possible D gene (5 bases). Trimming took 1 base from V and 4 from J, leaving 21 bases between them. The CDR3 spans 18 residues. Germline-derived CDR1 and CDR2 are SGHNT and YENEEA. The CDR3 DNA reads as TGTGCCAGCAGCTTAGGTCAGAGGTGGGAGATAGAGTCAGATACGCAGTATTTT. Residues: CASSLGQRWEIESDTQYF.

The CDR3 is CASSLEASSYEQYF. The CDR3 DNA follows: TGCGCCAGCAGCTTGGAAGCTAGCTCCTACGAGCAGTACTTC. The chain combines TRBV5-1 with TRBJ2-7; D is unresolved. The CDR3 totals 14 residues. Germline V gene lookup returns CDR1 SGHRS and CDR2 YFSETQ. V lost 0 bases and J lost 0, with 7 bases in between. The full variable domain, its missing parts supplied by reference TRBV5-1 and TRBJ2-7, is KAGVTQTPRYLIKTRGQQVTLSCSPISGHRSVSWYQQTPGQGLQFLFEYFSETQRNKGNFPGRFSGRQFSNSRSEMNVSTLELGDSALYLCASSLEASSYEQYFGPGTRLTVT.

The chain uses TRBV29-1 and TRBJ2-1; D might be TRBD1 (6 bases). Trimming cost V 4 bases and J 10 bases, with 8 bases left between them. The germline CDR1 and CDR2 sequences are SQVTM and ANQGSEA. The CDR3 has 10 residues. Written as DNA, the CDR3 is TGCAGCGTTGCAGGGGACGAGCAGTTCTTC. Protein product: CSVAGDEQFF.

The rearrangement uses TRBV4-2 and TRBJ2-7; 15 nucleotides match TRBD2. CDR3 size: 16 residues. The V gene's germline CDR1 is LGHNA and CDR2 YNFKEQ. J was trimmed by 3 bases and V by 4 bases; bases with no gene match: 4. CDR3 loop: CASSLGLAGGYYEQYF. The CDR3 DNA sequence: TGTGCCAGCAGCCTGGGACTAGCGGGAGGCTACTACGAGCAGTACTTC.

The chain links TRBV7-2 to TRBJ1-1; D unclear. CDR1 is SGHTA and CDR2 is FQGNSA in the germline V gene. V shed 5 bases and J shed 8 bases, with 12 bases lying between them. The CDR3 is made up of 12 amino acids. For the CDR3, the DNA is TGTGCCAGCAGCCCCCCCAGAGCAGAAGCTTTCTTT. It is translated as CASSPPRAEAFF. Full variable domain (rest looked up from reference TRBV7-2 and TRBJ1-1): GAGVSQSPSNKVTEKGKDVELRCDPISGHTALYWYRQSLGQGLEFLIYFQGNSAPDKSGLPSDRFSAERTGGSVSTLTIQRTQQEDSAVYLCASSPPRAEAFFGQGTRLTVV.

The CDR3 DNA is TGTGCCAGCAGCTCTTCCGGGGGAGGCGGGGCCCTCTACGAGCAGTACTTC. Its protein is CASSSSGGGGALYEQYF. The chain carries TRBV7-8 and TRBJ2-7; D might be TRBD2 (6 bases). The CDR3 covers 17 residues. CDR1 and CDR2 (germline): SGHVS, FQNEAQ. Trimming left V 4 bases short and J 3 bases short, with 22 bases between.

V and J are TRBV29-1 and TRBJ2-5; 8 nucleotides align to TRBD2. The CDR3 has 15 residues. The germline gives CDR1 SQVTM, CDR2 ANQGSEA. J was trimmed by 5 bases and V by 4 bases; bases with no gene match: 12. The CDR3 bases are TGCAGCGTTGCAGGGGAGACTAGCGATTGGGAGACCCAGTACTTC. This encodes CSVAGETSDWETQYF.

In DNA form, the CDR3 reads TGTGCCAGCAGGGGCTACTGGACAGGGTTGACCGGGGAGCTGTTTTTT. This codes for CASRGYWTGLTGELFF. V is TRBV27 and J is TRBJ2-2; 8 bases align to TRBD1. J lost 5 bases, V lost 6 bases, and 11 bases had no gene match. CDR1 is MNHEY and CDR2 is SMNVEV in the germline V gene (reference sequence). This CDR3 is built from 16 residues.

This chain links TRBV5-1 with TRBJ2-3; 11 bases match TRBD2. CDR3 length equals 15 residues. The germline gives CDR1 SGHRS, CDR2 YFSETQ. V was pared by 2 bases and J by 3 bases, with 2 bases of the junction left unmatched. The CDR3 protein is CASSLLAGATDTQYF. The CDR3 DNA sequence: TGCGCCAGCAGCTTACTAGCGGGAGCAACAGATACGCAGTATTTT.

The gene calls are TRBV7-9 and TRBJ2-7, with D perhaps TRBD2 (7 bases). CDR3 length: 14 amino acids. V lost 7 bases, J lost 2 bases, and 15 bases lay in between. Germline V gives CDR1 SEHNR, CDR2 FQNEAQ (reference sequence). Here the CDR3 DNA reads TGTGCCAGCACCCCGAGGGGGAGGGCCTACGAGCAGTACTTC. Its translation is CASTPRGRAYEQYF.

The chain couples TRBV11-3 to TRBJ2-1; D remains unclear. V shed 1 base and J shed 7 bases, with 8 bases lying between them. Per germline, CDR1 SGHNT and CDR2 YENEEA. CDR3 length: 13 amino acids. The CDR3 DNA is TGTGCCAGCAGCTTAGCGGTCGGGAATGAGCAGTTCTTC. The encoded protein is CASSLAVGNEQFF.